This T cell receptor beta chain emerged from a study of blood T cell repertoires in COVID-19. This clone was observed a single time. Sequencing was performed with immunoSEQ multiplex PCR; in TCRdb, only in-frame clones are kept and a portion is missing. The sample shows tens of thousands of clones, about 86% of them seen only once. After removal of 7 bases from V and 5 bases from J, the junction contained 9 bases not matched to a gene. CDR1 is SNHLY and CDR2 is FYNNEI in the germline V gene. The CDR3 is made up of 15 amino acids. Material: peripheral blood. This chain connects TRBV2 to TRBJ2-5, with 11 nucleotides matching TRBD1. The receptor was derived from a woman in her sixties or seventies with acute or convalescent COVID-19. The CDR3 is CASKDRGRFEETQYF. CDR3 nucleotide sequence: TGTGCCAGCAAGGACAGGGGGCGATTTGAGGAGACCCAGTACTTC.